The T cell receptor beta chain described here comes from a study of control samples from healthy donors and cancer patients. The data were produced by immunoSEQ multiplex PCR, yet TCRdb's version contains in-frame clones alone and is incomplete. The top ten clones hold around 1.4% of a sample with about 180,000 clones, roughly 90% of them seen once. V lost 0 bases, J lost 11 bases, and 8 bases stayed unmatched. This CDR3 is 14 amino acids long. Per germline, CDR1 LNHNV and CDR2 YYDKDF (reference sequence). The source is a woman in her fifties or sixties in good health. Sequenced sample: blood. The gene calls are TRBV15 and TRBJ2-3; 7 bases are shared with TRBD1. This chain's CDR3 is CATSRELGQLGQYF. Written as DNA, the CDR3 is TGTGCCACCAGCAGAGAGTTGGGACAGCTGGGGCAGTATTTT.